Below are 10 T cell receptor beta chains sequenced from a single sample in a study of blood T cell repertoires in COVID-19. Produced via immunoSEQ multiplex PCR; TCRdb's table is partial and in-frame only. This sample yields about 210,000 clones, of which almost 90% are seen a single time; 1.5% belongs to the top ten. The material sequenced was peripheral blood. Source of these receptors: a man younger than 35 with active or convalescent COVID-19.

This sequence joins TRBV7-2 and TRBJ1-2, with no clear D. Germline-derived CDR1 and CDR2 are SGHTA and FQGNSA. The V end was cut by 7 bases, the J end by 4 bases, with 7 bases between. The length of the CDR3 is 11 residues. The CDR3 loop is CASISSYGYTF. In DNA, the CDR3 is TGTGCCAGCATCTCGAGCTATGGCTACACCTTC.

The J gene is TRBJ2-5, the V gene TRBV4-3, with 8 bases that match TRBD2. Germline V gene lookup returns CDR1 LGHNA and CDR2 YSLEER. J was trimmed by 5 bases and V by 1 base; bases with no gene match: 12. CDR3 length equals 17 residues. The CDR3 coding sequence is TGCGCCAGCAGCCAAGGGATTAGCGGGGCCCCGGAGGAGACCCAGTACTTC. The encoded protein is CASSQGISGAPEETQYF.

V is TRBV5-4 and J is TRBJ1-1, with TRBD1 matching 8 bases. Germline lookup yields CDR1 SGHNT and CDR2 YYREEE (reference sequence). The CDR3 extends over 15 amino acids. Trimming cost V 1 base and J 5 bases; bases outside gene matches: 7. CDR3 nucleotides: TGTGCCAGCAGCTTGCAGGACAGGGTTGGGACTGAAGCTTTCTTT. Translated: CASSLQDRVGTEAFF.

This chain joins TRBV9 and TRBJ2-2; TRBD1 matches at 8 bases. This CDR3 comprises 18 residues. V lost 3 bases and J lost 0; bases outside the gene matches: 10. Germline lookup yields CDR1 SGDLS and CDR2 YYNGEE. DNA of the CDR3: TGTGCCAGCAGCGCTTGGACAGGGAAAGTATCGAACACCGGGGAGCTGTTTTTT. Translation gives CASSAWTGKVSNTGELFF.

The chain uses TRBV4-3 and TRBJ1-1; TRBD1 aligns across 7 bases. The J segment lost 0 bases and the V segment lost 0 bases, leaving 7 bases of the junction unmatched. This CDR3 region has 17 residues. Germline V lookup: CDR1 LGHNA, CDR2 YSLEER. DNA of the CDR3: TGCGCCAGCAGCCAAGACCCCCCGGGACAGCTGAACACTGAAGCTTTCTTT. Its translation: CASSQDPPGQLNTEAFF.

J is TRBJ1-4 and V is TRBV5-1, with D possibly TRBD1 on 5 matching bases. The CDR3 loop spans 16 amino acids. Per germline, CDR1 SGHRS and CDR2 YFSETQ. V lost 4 bases to trimming and J lost 4 bases, with 17 bases between them. The DNA of the CDR3 is TGCGCCAGCAGCCCAACCGGGGGACGGATTAATGAAAAACTGTTTTTT. Protein: CASSPTGGRINEKLFF.

The rearrangement links TRBV10-3 to TRBJ2-1; 10 bases map to TRBD1. The CDR3 covers 16 residues. Germline CDR1 and CDR2: ENHRY and SYGVKD. Germline trimming cut 3 bases from V and 2 bases from J; bases unmatched to any gene: 4. DNA of the CDR3: TGTGCCATCAGTGATCGGGGACAGGGGACCTACAATGAGCAGTTCTTC. Protein product: CAISDRGQGTYNEQFF.

The V call is TRBV28, the J call TRBJ2-5; possibly TRBD2 for D (6 bases). This CDR3 contains 16 residues. The germline V gene encodes CDR1 MDHEN and CDR2 SYDVKM. The ends were cut back, 5 bases at V and 3 bases at J, with 19 bases in the middle. The CDR3 DNA sequence: TGTGCCAGCAGTGGCGGGGCGCTCCATGGGGAAGAGACCCAGTACTTC. It translates to CASSGGALHGEETQYF.

DNA for the CDR3: TGTGCCAGCAGTGAAATGCGGGAGGGTCTGGACGAGCAGTACTTC. Translating gives CASSEMREGLDEQYF. V and J are TRBV6-1 and TRBJ2-7; 9 nucleotides agree with TRBD2. Germline trimming cut 2 bases from V and 5 bases from J; bases unmatched to any gene: 7. The CDR3 has 15 residues. The V gene's germline CDR1 is MNHNS and CDR2 SASEGT.

The genes are TRBV30 and TRBJ2-1, with 7 bases that match TRBD2. Germline loops: CDR1 GTSNPN, CDR2 SVGIG (reference sequence). The CDR3 runs 16 residues. The trim removed 4 bases at V and 5 bases at J, leaving 14 bases unmatched. The CDR3 protein is CAWNLRAGPKNNEQFF. CDR3 bases: TGTGCCTGGAACCTCCGAGCGGGACCTAAAAACAATGAGCAGTTCTTC.